The 24 T cell receptor beta chains presented below share a single source sample, sequenced in a study of beta chain features in type 1 diabetes. Study conclusions and caveats: There was a moderate but significant shortening of TCRB CDR3s in all four CD4+ subsets of Type 1 diabetes patients.

Isolated RNA was reverse transcribed in full, so expressed TCRB transcripts were sequenced. Assay: immunoSEQ multiplex PCR; the TCRdb copy retains only in-frame clones and omits some. The sample carries tens of thousands of clones, roughly 52% recorded once. Their antigens are not known. Material for sequencing was Tregs from blood. All receptors derive from a middle-aged woman with type 1 diabetes.

The V and J genes are TRBV30 and TRBJ1-1; no reliable D call. There are 11 residues in the CDR3. CDR1 is GTSNPN and CDR2 is SVGIG in the germline V gene (reference sequence). Trimming took 5 bases from V and 7 from J, leaving 11 bases between them. The DNA of the CDR3 is TGTGCCTGGGCGCGGGGATATGAAGCTTTCTTT. Encoded protein: CAWARGYEAFF.

The chain links TRBV28 to TRBJ2-6; D possibly corresponds to TRBD1 (6 bases). This CDR3 spans 15 amino acids. From germline, CDR1 is MDHEN and CDR2 SYDVKM. V was clipped by 4 bases and J by 3 bases, with 10 bases between them. The CDR3: CASSSPGVGANVLTF. The CDR3 DNA is TGTGCCAGCAGTTCCCCAGGGGTTGGGGCCAACGTCCTGACTTTC.

This clone came up a few times. The chain couples TRBV9 to TRBJ1-4; D unresolved. Germline CDR1 SGDLS, CDR2 YYNGEE. V was clipped by 0 bases and J by 10 bases, with 10 bases between them. The CDR3 covers 13 residues. DNA of the CDR3: TGTGCCAGCAGCGTAGTTGAGGGCGGAAAACTGTTTTTT. Residues: CASSVVEGGKLFF.

Only a few counts were recorded for this clone. V gene TRBV4-1 combines with J gene TRBJ2-5; TRBD2 aligns across 8 bases. Germline V lookup: CDR1 MGHRA, CDR2 YSYEKL. This CDR3 has 16 amino acids. J lost 2 bases, V lost 1 base, and 6 bases had no gene match. CDR3 loop: CASSQGSGGLQETQYF. The CDR3 region has the DNA TGCGCCAGCAGCCAAGGGAGCGGGGGTTTACAAGAGACCCAGTACTTC.

This clone appeared a few times. The J gene is TRBJ1-5, the V gene TRBV18; D perhaps matches TRBD1 (5 bases). This CDR3 has 16 amino acids. Trimming removed 2 bases at V and 6 bases at J, with 17 bases between. Per the germline V gene, CDR1 is KGHSH and CDR2 is LQKENI. The CDR3 region has the DNA TGTGCCAGCTCACCATGGTCGGCCAGGGAGGGTCAGCCCCAGCATTTT. It yields the protein CASSPWSAREGQPQHF.

In the case of this clone: Other DNA sequences in this sample translate to the same CDR3. The chain uses TRBV7-9 and TRBJ2-7; D gene ambiguous. The germline CDR1 and CDR2 sequences are SEHNR and FQNEAQ (reference sequence). The CDR3 is made up of 11 amino acids. V was clipped by 5 bases and J by 4 bases, with 6 bases between them. CDR3 in amino acids: CASSVSYEQYF. CDR3 coding DNA: TGTGCCAGCAGCGTCAGTTACGAGCAGTACTTC.

The genes are TRBV7-9 and TRBJ2-7, with 15 bases matching TRBD2. From germline, CDR1 is SEHNR and CDR2 FQNEAQ (reference sequence). The CDR3 consists of 17 residues. The V and J ends lost 8 bases and 5 bases, in that order; junction bases with no gene match: 13. The CDR3 loop is CASGRTSGRALVDEQYF. DNA for the CDR3: TGTGCCAGCGGGAGGACTAGCGGGAGGGCCCTGGTGGACGAGCAGTACTTC.

J is TRBJ2-2 and V is TRBV6-1, with 7 bases fitting TRBD2. Germline V gene sequence: CDR1 MNHNS, CDR2 SASEGT. There are 15 residues in the CDR3. The J segment lost 1 base and the V segment lost 8 bases, leaving 7 bases of the junction unmatched. CDR3 coding DNA: TGTGCCAGCGGTGGGGGGACTATGAACACCGGGGAGCTGTTTTTT. Its protein product is CASGGGTMNTGELFF.

Only one count was recorded for this clone. The genes are TRBV5-6 and TRBJ1-1; D is uncertain. The CDR3 contains 14 residues. The V end was cut by 0 bases, the J end by 3 bases, with 9 bases between. Germline V lookup: CDR1 SGHDT, CDR2 YYEEEE. Here the CDR3 reads CASSLAGGHTEAFF. The CDR3 DNA follows: TGTGCCAGCAGCTTGGCTGGCGGGCACACTGAAGCTTTCTTT. Drawing the rest from reference TRBV5-6 and TRBJ1-1, the complete variable domain is DAGVTQSPTHLIKTRGQQVTLRCSPKSGHDTVSWYQQALGQGPQFIFQYYEEEERQRGNFPDRFSGHQFPNYSSELNVNALLLGDSALYLCASSLAGGHTEAFFGQGTRLTVV.

The V call is TRBV5-1, the J call TRBJ2-1; 14 bases line up with TRBD2. This CDR3 region has 16 residues. Trimming removed 4 bases from V and 8 bases from J; junction bases left unmatched: 8. Germline V gene sequence: CDR1 SGHRS, CDR2 YFSETQ. CDR3 in amino acids: CASSPGTSGSFDEQFF. The CDR3 DNA sequence: TGCGCCAGCAGCCCCGGGACTAGCGGGAGCTTTGATGAGCAGTTCTTC.

This chain connects TRBV5-4 to TRBJ1-3, with 8 bases aligning to TRBD1. Germline CDR1 reads SGHNT; CDR2 reads YYREEE (reference sequence). Losses at the gene ends were 4 bases for V and 4 bases for J; bases not matched to a gene: 10. The CDR3 totals 16 residues. CDR3 protein: CASSPRQGAGGNTIYF. CDR3 in DNA: TGTGCCAGCAGCCCGAGGCAGGGGGCAGGAGGAAACACCATATATTTT.

Only one count was recorded for this clone. Germline is not matched at one junction end, which may reflect a read error. Other DNA sequences within the sample encode an identical CDR3. This chain links TRBV7-2 with TRBJ1-1; unclear D gene. The CDR3 extends over 14 amino acids. CDR1 SGHTA and CDR2 FQGNSA come from the germline V gene. CDR3 bases: TGCGCCAGCAGCTCAGAAGGGTTCGGGGCTGAAGCTTTCTTT. Its translation: CASSSEGFGAEAFF.

The genes are TRBV4-2 and TRBJ2-7; TRBD1 matches 7 bases. The CDR3 length is 16 residues. Germline assignment: CDR1 LGHNA and CDR2 YNFKEQ. V gave up 0 bases and J gave up 2 bases; unmatched junction bases: 7. This CDR3 reads CASSQDAARGTYEQYF. The CDR3 DNA reads TGTGCCAGCAGCCAAGACGCAGCCAGGGGGACCTACGAGCAGTACTTC.

This clone was counted a few times. The chain couples TRBV7-2 to TRBJ1-3; TRBD1 matches 9 bases. Germline CDR1 is SGHTA and CDR2 is FQGNSA. Trimming cost V 5 bases and J 4 bases; bases outside gene matches: 9. The CDR3 runs to 16 residues. The CDR3 DNA sequence: TGTGCCAGCAGCCCCCCCGGGACAGGGCAAGGAAACACCATATATTTT. This encodes CASSPPGTGQGNTIYF. Full variable domain (remainder filled in from reference TRBV7-2 and TRBJ1-3): GAGVSQSPSNKVTEKGKDVELRCDPISGHTALYWYRQSLGQGLEFLIYFQGNSAPDKSGLPSDRFSAERTGGSVSTLTIQRTQQEDSAVYLCASSPPGTGQGNTIYFGEGSWLTVV.

This sequence joins TRBV28 and TRBJ1-5; 10 positions agree with TRBD1. The CDR3 spans 15 residues. The trim removed 6 bases at V and 6 bases at J, leaving 8 bases unmatched. Germline assignment: CDR1 MDHEN and CDR2 SYDVKM. In DNA form, the CDR3 reads TGTGCCAGCAGCTCGGGACAGGGGAGGTTTCAGCCCCAGCATTTT. Its protein product is CASSSGQGRFQPQHF.

The chain links TRBV7-2 to TRBJ1-2; 9 bases line up with TRBD1. This CDR3 spans 15 amino acids. V lost 5 bases to trimming and J lost 7 bases; unmatched junction nucleotides: 11. The germline V gene has CDR1 SGHTA and CDR2 FQGNSA. CDR3 DNA sequence: TGTGCCAGCAGCCCCCGGAGGGGACAGGGAGGTGGCTACACCTTC. Translation gives CASSPRRGQGGGYTF.

The chain has TRBV7-3 and TRBJ2-1; 14 nucleotides align to TRBD2. The trim removed 5 bases at V and 7 bases at J, leaving 10 bases unmatched. The CDR3 consists of 17 residues. Germline CDR1 SGHTA, CDR2 FQGTGA. The CDR3, as DNA: TGTGCCAGCAGCGCGAGATTCGGGACTAGCGGGAGTAATGAGCAGTTCTTC. Translation gives CASSARFGTSGSNEQFF.

This clone was seen more than once but under ten times. The genes are TRBV29-1 and TRBJ1-4; tentatively, D is TRBD1 (6 bases). The CDR3 sequence is 13 residues long. Per germline, CDR1 SQVTM and CDR2 ANQGSEA. V lost 7 bases and J lost 8, with 17 bases in between. The CDR3 loop reads CSGTQGIREKLFF. In nucleotides, the CDR3 is TGCAGCGGAACTCAGGGGATAAGAGAAAAACTGTTTTTT.

The genes are TRBV28 and TRBJ1-4; D unresolved. Germline CDR1 is MDHEN and CDR2 is SYDVKM. This CDR3 contains 14 residues. V shed 4 bases and J shed 8 bases, with 14 bases lying between them. The CDR3 DNA reads as TGTGCCAGCAGTTCGAATGCGTTGAGAGAAAAACTGTTTTTT. The encoded protein is CASSSNALREKLFF.

The gene calls are TRBV2 and TRBJ2-2, with D tentatively TRBD1 (5 bases). Trimming took off 6 bases at V and 0 bases at J, with 11 bases between the two ends. CDR1 SNHLY and CDR2 FYNNEI come from the germline V gene. CDR3 length equals 15 residues. The CDR3 spells CASSKGPTNTGELFF. In DNA form, the CDR3 reads TGTGCCAGCAGCAAGGGGCCAACGAACACCGGGGAGCTGTTTTTT.

This chain links TRBV11-2 with TRBJ2-1; tentative D call: TRBD2 (6 bases). Trimming shortened V by 4 bases and J by 5 bases, and 15 bases separated the two germline ends. CDR1 and CDR2 (germline): SGHAT, FQNNGV. CDR3 size: 15 residues. CDR3 protein: CASSSGRRGHNEQFF. For the CDR3, the DNA is TGTGCCAGCAGCTCGGGCCGGCGGGGACACAATGAGCAGTTCTTC.

The chain uses TRBV28 and TRBJ2-1, with 8 bases matching TRBD2. The ends lost 5 bases at V and 6 bases at J; junction bases unmatched: 9. The CDR3 covers 15 residues. Germline V gene sequence: CDR1 MDHEN, CDR2 SYDVKM. The CDR3 region has the DNA TGTGCCAGCAGTCTCAAACCTACTAGCGGCAATGAGCAGTTCTTC. Its protein is CASSLKPTSGNEQFF.

Here the CDR3 reads CASSLGQGGDEQYF. CDR3 DNA: TGTGCCAGCAGCTTAGGGCAGGGGGGCGACGAGCAGTACTTC. The chain employs TRBV7-9 and TRBJ2-5, with D maybe TRBD1 (7 bases). The end of the DNA aligns better with TRBJ2-7, so the J call may be wrong. The CDR3 length is 14 residues. Germline CDR1 and CDR2: SEHNR and FQNEAQ (reference sequence).

Only a few counts were recorded for this clone. The chain recombines TRBV7-2 with TRBJ1-1; D perhaps matches TRBD1 (6 bases). Trimming pared 4 bases from V and 3 bases from J, leaving 15 bases between. From germline, CDR1 is SGHTA and CDR2 FQGNSA. The CDR3 runs to 15 residues. The CDR3, as DNA: TGTGCCAGCAGCTCGCGCCTAGGGGGGGACACTGAAGCTTTCTTT. This encodes CASSSRLGGDTEAFF.